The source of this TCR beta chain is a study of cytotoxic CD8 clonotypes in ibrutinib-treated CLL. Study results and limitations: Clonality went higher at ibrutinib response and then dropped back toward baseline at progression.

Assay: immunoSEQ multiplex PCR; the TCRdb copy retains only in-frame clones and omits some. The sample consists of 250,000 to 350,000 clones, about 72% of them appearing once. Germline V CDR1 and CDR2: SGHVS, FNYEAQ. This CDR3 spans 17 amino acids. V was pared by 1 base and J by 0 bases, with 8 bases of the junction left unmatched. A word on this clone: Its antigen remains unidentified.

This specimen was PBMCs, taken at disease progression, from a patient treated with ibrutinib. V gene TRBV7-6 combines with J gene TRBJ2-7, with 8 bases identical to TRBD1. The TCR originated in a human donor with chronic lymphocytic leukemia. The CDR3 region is CASSLGGGQGFSYEQYF. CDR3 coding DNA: TGTGCCAGCAGCTTAGGGGGCGGACAGGGCTTCTCCTACGAGCAGTACTTC.